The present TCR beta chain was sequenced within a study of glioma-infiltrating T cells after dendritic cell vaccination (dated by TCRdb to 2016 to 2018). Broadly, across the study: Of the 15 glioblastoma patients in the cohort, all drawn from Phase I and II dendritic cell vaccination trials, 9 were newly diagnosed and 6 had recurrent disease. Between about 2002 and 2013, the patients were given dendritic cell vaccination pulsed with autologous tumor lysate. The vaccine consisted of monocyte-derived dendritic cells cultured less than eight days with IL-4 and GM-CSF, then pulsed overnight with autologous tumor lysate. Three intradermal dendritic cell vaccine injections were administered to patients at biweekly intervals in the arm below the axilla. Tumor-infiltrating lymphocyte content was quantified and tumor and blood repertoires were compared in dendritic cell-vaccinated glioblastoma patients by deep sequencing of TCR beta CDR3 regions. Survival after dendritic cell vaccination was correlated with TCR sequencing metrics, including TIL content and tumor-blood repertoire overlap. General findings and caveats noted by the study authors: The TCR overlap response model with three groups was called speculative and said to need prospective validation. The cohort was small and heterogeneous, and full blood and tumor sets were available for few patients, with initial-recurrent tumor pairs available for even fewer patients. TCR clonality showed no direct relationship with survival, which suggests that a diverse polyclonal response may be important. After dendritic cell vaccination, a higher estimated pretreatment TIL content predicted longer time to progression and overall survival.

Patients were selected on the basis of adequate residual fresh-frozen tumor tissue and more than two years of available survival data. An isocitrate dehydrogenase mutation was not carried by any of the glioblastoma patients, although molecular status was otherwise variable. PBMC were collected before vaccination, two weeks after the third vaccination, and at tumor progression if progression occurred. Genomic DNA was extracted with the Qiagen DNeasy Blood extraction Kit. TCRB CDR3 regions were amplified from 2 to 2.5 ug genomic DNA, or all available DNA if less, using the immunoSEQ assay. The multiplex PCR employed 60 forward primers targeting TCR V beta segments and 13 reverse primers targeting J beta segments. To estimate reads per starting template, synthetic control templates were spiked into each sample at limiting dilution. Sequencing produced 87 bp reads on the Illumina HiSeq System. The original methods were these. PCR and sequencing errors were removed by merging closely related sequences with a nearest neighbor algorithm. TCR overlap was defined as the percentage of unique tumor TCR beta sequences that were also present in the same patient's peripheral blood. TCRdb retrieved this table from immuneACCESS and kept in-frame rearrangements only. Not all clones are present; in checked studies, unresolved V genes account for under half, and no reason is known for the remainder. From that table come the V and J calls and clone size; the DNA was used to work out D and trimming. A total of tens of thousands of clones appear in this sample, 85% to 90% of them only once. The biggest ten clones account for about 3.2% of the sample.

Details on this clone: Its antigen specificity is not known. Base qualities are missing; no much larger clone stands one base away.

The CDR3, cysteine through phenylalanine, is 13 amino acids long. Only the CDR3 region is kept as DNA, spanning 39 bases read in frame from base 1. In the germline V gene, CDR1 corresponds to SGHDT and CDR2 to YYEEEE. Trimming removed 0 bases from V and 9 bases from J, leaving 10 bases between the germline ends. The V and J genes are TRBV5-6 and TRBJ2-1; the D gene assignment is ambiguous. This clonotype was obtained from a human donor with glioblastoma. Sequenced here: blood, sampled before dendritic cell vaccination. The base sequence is TGTGCCAGCAGCTTGGTGAAGCCGGTTGAGCAGTTCTTC. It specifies CASSLVKPVEQFF.